This passage covers 16 T cell receptor beta chains from one sample sequenced in a study of blood T cell repertoires in COVID-19. The method was immunoSEQ multiplex PCR; TCRdb's version includes in-frame clones alone and lacks a portion of them. This sample has some 150,000 clones; 84% occur once, and the top ten carry 1.5% to 2%. Sequenced sample: PBMCs or T cells enriched from blood (not recorded which). All receptors come from a woman aged 18-29 years who had been exposed to COVID-19.

V and J are TRBV6-1 and TRBJ2-1; TRBD2 agrees at 7 bases. The V gene's germline CDR1 is MNHNS and CDR2 SASEGT. This CDR3 contains 12 residues. The V segment lost 3 bases and the J segment 12 bases; nucleotides outside the gene matches: 5. CDR3 DNA: TGTGCCAGCAGTGATTTGGGCGGGAGGCAGTTCTTC. Translating it yields CASSDLGGRQFF.

The rearrangement links TRBV19 to TRBJ2-5; 12 bases align to TRBD2. The CDR3 covers 18 residues. J gave up 0 bases and V 3 bases, and 8 bases lay outside the gene matches. The germline CDR1 and CDR2 sequences are LNHDA and SQIVND (reference sequence). The CDR3 nucleotides are TGTGCCAGTAGTATCCTGTCTAGCGGGAGGGGGTACCAAGAGACCCAGTACTTC. Amino acid sequence: CASSILSSGRGYQETQYF.

In this sample, this clone turned up once. This chain connects TRBV4-3 to TRBJ1-3, with D possibly being TRBD1 (5 bases). The CDR3 covers 16 residues. Germline-derived CDR1 and CDR2 are LGHNA and YSLEER. With 1 base removed from V and 3 bases from J, the gap between germline ends came to 13 bases. This CDR3 reads CASSQAGRGIGNTIYF. In nucleotides, the CDR3 is TGCGCCAGCAGCCAAGCGGGGCGCGGGATTGGAAACACCATATATTTT.

A single count supports this clone. The chain combines TRBV4-3 with TRBJ2-2, with 10 positions matching TRBD2. The CDR3 extends over 18 amino acids. The junction had 5 bases not matched to a gene; V was cut back by 0 bases and J by 1 base. Germline CDR1 is LGHNA and CDR2 is YSLEER. The chain's CDR3 is CASSQEGLASQNTGELFF. In DNA form, the CDR3 reads TGCGCCAGCAGCCAAGAGGGACTAGCGAGTCAGAACACCGGGGAGCTGTTTTTT.

The V and J genes are TRBV28 and TRBJ2-7, with D maybe TRBD2 (6 bases). The germline V gene has CDR1 MDHEN and CDR2 SYDVKM. Trimming took 2 bases from V and 6 from J, leaving 17 bases between them. The CDR3 is made up of 15 amino acids. As DNA, the CDR3 is TGTGCCAGCAGTTTACGCGGGACGCTGGCGAGCGAGCAGTACTTC. Translation gives CASSLRGTLASEQYF.

The chain links TRBV11-2 to TRBJ2-7, with 7 bases fitting TRBD1. Germline CDR1 and CDR2: SGHAT and FQNNGV. The CDR3 spans 15 residues. V dropped 4 bases and J dropped 6; count of bases not matched to a gene: 12. DNA of the CDR3: TGTGCCAGCAGCTCCCTCCGAGACAGGGTTCCCGAGCAGTACTTC. It yields the protein CASSSLRDRVPEQYF.

This chain uses TRBV11-2 with TRBJ1-6; 7 nucleotides agree with TRBD1. Germline CDR1 reads SGHAT; CDR2 reads FQNNGV. V lost 6 bases to trimming and J lost 7 bases; unmatched junction nucleotides: 6. CDR3 length: 14 residues. CDR3 sequence: CASRLQGLNSPLHF. CDR3 DNA: TGTGCCAGCAGACTACAGGGGCTCAATTCACCCCTCCACTTT.

V is TRBV2 and J is TRBJ2-1, with 11 bases matching TRBD2. V was clipped by 3 bases and J by 6 bases; unmatched bases: 7. Germline V gene data show CDR1 as SNHLY and CDR2 as FYNNEI. CDR3 size: 16 residues. CDR3 in DNA: TGTGCCAGCAGTGATGCTGCTAGCGGGAGGAGCAATGAGCAGTTCTTC. As protein: CASSDAASGRSNEQFF.

This chain links TRBV14 with TRBJ1-1; 10 bases are a match to TRBD1. CDR3 length: 15 residues. Germline CDR1 and CDR2: SGHDN and FVKESK. V was clipped by 1 base and J by 4 bases; unmatched bases: 3. The DNA of the CDR3 is TGTGCCAGCAGCCAAGTGACAGGGGGCGGCACTGAAGCTTTCTTT. It specifies CASSQVTGGGTEAFF.

This clone appeared a single time. The gene calls are TRBV7-9 and TRBJ1-3; D is unresolved. The V end lost 5 bases, the J end lost 3 bases, and 29 bases lay between the germline ends. Germline CDR1 SEHNR, CDR2 FQNEAQ (reference sequence). The CDR3 extends over 20 amino acids. In DNA, the CDR3 is TGTGCCAGCAGCACCCCATGGCTGGTTCGCCCCCCTTCTGGTGGAAACACCATATATTTT. Translating gives CASSTPWLVRPPSGGNTIYF.

The V gene is TRBV28, the J gene TRBJ2-7; 10 nucleotides agree with TRBD2. V shed 7 bases, J shed 2 bases, and the junction held 5 bases outside the gene matches. Per the germline V gene, CDR1 is MDHEN and CDR2 is SYDVKM. This CDR3 contains 14 residues. The CDR3 sequence: CASKLAGNPYEQYF. CDR3 sequence (DNA): TGTGCCAGCAAACTAGCGGGAAACCCCTACGAGCAGTACTTC.

This clone was seen a handful of times. The chain joins TRBV2 to TRBJ2-2; 7 positions agree with TRBD1. Germline CDR1 SNHLY, CDR2 FYNNEI. The length of the CDR3 is 14 residues. The J segment lost 0 bases and the V segment lost 9 bases, leaving 4 bases of the junction unmatched. CDR3 protein: CASDRDANTGELFF. DNA of the CDR3: TGTGCCAGTGACAGGGATGCGAACACCGGGGAGCTGTTTTTT.

The chain's CDR3 is CASSPVGRVTEAFF. CDR3 sequence (DNA): TGTGCCAGCTCACCAGTTGGGAGGGTCACTGAAGCTTTCTTT. The chain has TRBV18 and TRBJ1-1; no reliable D call. The CDR3 runs 14 residues. Looked up from germline, CDR1 is KGHSH and CDR2 is LQKENI. V was shortened by 2 bases and J by 4 bases, with 11 bases between the two germline ends. Full variable domain (outside the CDR3, taken from reference TRBV18 and TRBJ1-1): NAGVMQNPRHLVRRRGQEARLRCSPMKGHSHVYWYRQLPEEGLKFMVYLQKENIIDESGMPKERFSAEFPKEGPSILRIQQVVRGDSAAYFCASSPVGRVTEAFFGQGTRLTVV.

This clone was detected only a few times. The chain joins TRBV29-1 to TRBJ2-7; 9 nucleotides align to TRBD1. J lost 2 bases, V lost 6 bases, and 8 bases had no gene match. The CDR3 is made up of 14 amino acids. Germline V gene sequence: CDR1 SQVTM, CDR2 ANQGSEA. The CDR3 sequence: CSVLEDRGPYEQYF. CDR3 DNA sequence: TGCAGCGTGCTAGAGGACAGGGGACCCTACGAGCAGTACTTC.

The J gene is TRBJ1-1, the V gene TRBV19; a possible D gene is TRBD1 (6 bases). Trimming stripped 10 bases from V and 4 bases from J, with 19 bases between. The germline gives CDR1 LNHDA, CDR2 SQIVND (reference sequence). There are 14 residues in the CDR3. CDR3 loop: CATTLGGSSTEAFF. In DNA, the CDR3 is TGTGCCACCACCCTTGGGGGCTCCAGCACTGAAGCTTTCTTT. Full variable domain (remainder filled in from reference TRBV19 and TRBJ1-1): DGGITQSPKYLFRKEGQNVTLSCEQNLNHDAMYWYRQDPGQGLRLIYYSQIVNDFQKGDIAEGYSVSREKKESFPLTVTSAQKNPTAFYLCATTLGGSSTEAFFGQGTRLTVV.

This clone was seen just once. The rearrangement uses TRBV6-5 and TRBJ1-5; D gene unclear. This CDR3 contains 15 residues. Looked up from germline, CDR1 is MNHEY and CDR2 is SVGAGI. CDR3 protein: CAISVQPNSNQPQHF. CDR3 in DNA: TGTGCAATATCGGTACAGCCAAATAGCAATCAGCCCCAGCATTTT.